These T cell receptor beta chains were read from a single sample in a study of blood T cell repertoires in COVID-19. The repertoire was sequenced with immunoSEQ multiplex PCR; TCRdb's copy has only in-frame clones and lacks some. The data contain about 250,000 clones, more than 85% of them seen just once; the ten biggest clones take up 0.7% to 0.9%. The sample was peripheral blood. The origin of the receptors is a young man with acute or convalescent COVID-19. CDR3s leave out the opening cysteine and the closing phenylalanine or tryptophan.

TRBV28 ASSSIRTGGAGVTGELF
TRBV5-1 ASSLGGTNQETQY
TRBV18 ASSKQGDTQY
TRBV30 AWSRGAEAF
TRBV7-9 ASSSWRMDTQY
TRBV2 ASRVNGGSGTEAF
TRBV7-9 ASSLLAGASSNIQY
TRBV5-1 ASSVQGALGQPQH
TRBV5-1 ASRSRGENTEAF
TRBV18 ASSVFRGSNQPQH
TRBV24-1 ATSDTGGTGARHEQF
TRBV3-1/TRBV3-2 ASSQEGRGSYEQY
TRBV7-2 ASSTTGTGQPQH